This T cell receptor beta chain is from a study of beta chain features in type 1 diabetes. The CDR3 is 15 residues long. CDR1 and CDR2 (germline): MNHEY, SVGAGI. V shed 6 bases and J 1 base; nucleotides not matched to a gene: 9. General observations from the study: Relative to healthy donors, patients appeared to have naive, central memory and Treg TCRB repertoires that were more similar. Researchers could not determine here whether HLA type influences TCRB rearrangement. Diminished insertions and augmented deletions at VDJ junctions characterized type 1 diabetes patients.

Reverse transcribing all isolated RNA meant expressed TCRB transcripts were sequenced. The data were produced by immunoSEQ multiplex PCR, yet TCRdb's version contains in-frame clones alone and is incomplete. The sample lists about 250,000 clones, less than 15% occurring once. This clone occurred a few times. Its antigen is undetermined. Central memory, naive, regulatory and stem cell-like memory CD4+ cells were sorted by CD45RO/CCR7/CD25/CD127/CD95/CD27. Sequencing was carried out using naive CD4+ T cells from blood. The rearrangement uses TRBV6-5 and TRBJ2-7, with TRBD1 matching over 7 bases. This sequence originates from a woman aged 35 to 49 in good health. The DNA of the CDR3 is TGTGCCAGCAGATCCCGACAGGGTGGGTCCTACGAGCAGTACTTC. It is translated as CASRSRQGGSYEQYF.